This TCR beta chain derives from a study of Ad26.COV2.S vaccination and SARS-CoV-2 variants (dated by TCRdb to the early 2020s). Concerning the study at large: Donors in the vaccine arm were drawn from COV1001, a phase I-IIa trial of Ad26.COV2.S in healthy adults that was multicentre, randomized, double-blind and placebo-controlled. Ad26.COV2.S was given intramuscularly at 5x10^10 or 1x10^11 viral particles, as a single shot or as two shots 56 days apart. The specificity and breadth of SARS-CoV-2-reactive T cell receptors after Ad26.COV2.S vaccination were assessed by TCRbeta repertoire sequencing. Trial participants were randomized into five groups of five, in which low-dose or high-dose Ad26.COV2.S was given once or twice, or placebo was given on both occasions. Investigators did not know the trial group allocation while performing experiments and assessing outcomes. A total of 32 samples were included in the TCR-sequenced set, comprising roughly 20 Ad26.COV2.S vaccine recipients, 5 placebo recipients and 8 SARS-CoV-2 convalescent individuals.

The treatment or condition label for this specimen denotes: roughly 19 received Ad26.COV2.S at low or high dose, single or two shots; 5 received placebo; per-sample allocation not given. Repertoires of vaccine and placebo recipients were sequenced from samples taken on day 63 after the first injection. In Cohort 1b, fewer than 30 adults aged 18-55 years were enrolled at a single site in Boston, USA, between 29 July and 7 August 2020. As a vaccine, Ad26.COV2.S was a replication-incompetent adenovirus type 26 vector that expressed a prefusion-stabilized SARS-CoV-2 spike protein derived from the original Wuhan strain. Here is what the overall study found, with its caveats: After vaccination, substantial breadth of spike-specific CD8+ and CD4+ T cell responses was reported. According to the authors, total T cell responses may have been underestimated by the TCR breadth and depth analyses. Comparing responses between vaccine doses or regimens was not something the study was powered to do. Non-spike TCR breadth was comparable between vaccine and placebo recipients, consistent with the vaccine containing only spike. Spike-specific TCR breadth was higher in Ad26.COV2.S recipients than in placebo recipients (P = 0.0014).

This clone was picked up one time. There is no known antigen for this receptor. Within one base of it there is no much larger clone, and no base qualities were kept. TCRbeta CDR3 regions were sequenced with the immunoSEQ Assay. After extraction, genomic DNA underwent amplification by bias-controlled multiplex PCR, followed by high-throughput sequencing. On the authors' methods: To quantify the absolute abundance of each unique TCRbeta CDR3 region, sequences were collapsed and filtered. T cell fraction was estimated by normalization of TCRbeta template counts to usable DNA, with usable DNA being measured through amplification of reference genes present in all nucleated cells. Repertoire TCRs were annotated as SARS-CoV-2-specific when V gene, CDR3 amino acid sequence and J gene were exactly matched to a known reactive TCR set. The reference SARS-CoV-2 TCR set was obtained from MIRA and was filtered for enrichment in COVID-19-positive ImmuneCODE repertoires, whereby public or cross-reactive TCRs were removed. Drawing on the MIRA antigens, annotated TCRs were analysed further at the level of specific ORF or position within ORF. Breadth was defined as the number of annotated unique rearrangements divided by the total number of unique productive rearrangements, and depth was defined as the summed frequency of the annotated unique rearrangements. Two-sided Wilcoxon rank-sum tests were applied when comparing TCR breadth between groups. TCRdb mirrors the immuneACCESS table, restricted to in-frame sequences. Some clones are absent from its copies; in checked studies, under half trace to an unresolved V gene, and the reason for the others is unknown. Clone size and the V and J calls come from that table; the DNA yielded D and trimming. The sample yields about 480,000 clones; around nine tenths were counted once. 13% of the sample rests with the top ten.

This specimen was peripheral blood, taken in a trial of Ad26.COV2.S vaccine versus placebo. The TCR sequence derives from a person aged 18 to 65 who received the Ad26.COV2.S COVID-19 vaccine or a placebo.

The DNA is TGTGCCAGCTCAAGGGGAGACGGGCTTAAACGAAACATTCAGTACTTC. Translated, it gives CASSRGDGLKRNIQYF. The chain uses TRBV28 and TRBJ2-4; the D match is possibly TRBD1 or TRBD2, with 5 bases aligned in each. V loses 8 bases, J loses 6 bases, and the germline ends lie 23 bases apart. In the germline V gene, CDR1 corresponds to MDHEN and CDR2 to SYDVKM. The cysteine opens and the phenylalanine closes a CDR3 of 16 amino acids. Left in the record is the CDR3 DNA by itself, 48 bases read in frame from the first base.